Listed below are T cell receptor beta chains from one sample, sequenced in a study of blood T cell repertoires in COVID-19. TCRdb's copy holds only in-frame clones and misses some; the assay was immunoSEQ multiplex PCR. The table records around 210,000 clones, around 90% of them present only once. Input material: PBMCs or T cells enriched from blood (not recorded which). These receptors all stem from a young woman who had recovered from COVID-19. The CDR3 runs from the conserved cysteine through the conserved F or W. Fields, in order: V gene, clone size, J gene, D gene, CDR3 DNA, CDR3 protein. A D gene is named only where the DNA matches it firmly. Clone sizes are given selectively: once, few, many, or a class where the clone is expanded.

V: TRBV2
size: .
J: TRBJ2-3
D: .
DNA: TGTGCCAGCAGTGAGTACAACACAGATACGCAGTATTTT
CDR3: CASSEYNTDTQYF

V: TRBV5-4
size: once
J: TRBJ1-3
D: .
DNA: TGTGCCAGCAGCTTGCCGGGACAATCCCCTGGAAACACCATATATTTT
CDR3: CASSLPGQSPGNTIYF

V: TRBV5-1
size: .
J: TRBJ2-5
D: .
DNA: TGCGCCAGCAGCTTGGGGCGGGGGCTGCAAGAGACCCAGTACTTC
CDR3: CASSLGRGLQETQYF

V: TRBV5-1
size: .
J: TRBJ1-4
D: TRBD1
DNA: TGCGCCAGCAGCTCGACAGGGAAAACAGAAAAACTGTTTTTT
CDR3: CASSSTGKTEKLFF

V: TRBV19
size: .
J: TRBJ2-3
D: TRBD2
DNA: TGTGCCAGTAGTAGCAAACTAGCGGGGGGCCGTACAGATACGCAGTATTTT
CDR3: CASSSKLAGGRTDTQYF

V: TRBV13
size: .
J: TRBJ2-1
D: TRBD1
DNA: TGTGCCAGCAGCCCCCGACAGGGTAGGGCTTCCAATGAGCAGTTCTTC
CDR3: CASSPRQGRASNEQFF

V: TRBV7-7
size: .
J: TRBJ1-4
D: TRBD1
DNA: TGTGCCAGCAGTTTGGGGACAGGGTCGAATGAAAAACTGTTTTTT
CDR3: CASSLGTGSNEKLFF

V: TRBV5-4
size: few
J: TRBJ1-6
D: .
DNA: TGTGCCAGCAGCCCCGGCGGGGAGCATAATTCACCCCTCCACTTT
CDR3: CASSPGGEHNSPLHF

V: TRBV5-6
size: few
J: TRBJ2-7
D: TRBD2
DNA: TGTGCCAGCAGCTTGCGAGTATCCGTCGCGGGAGGGTCCTACGAGCAGTACTTC
CDR3: CASSLRVSVAGGSYEQYF

V: TRBV19
size: .
J: TRBJ2-2
D: .
DNA: TGTGCCAGTAGTGTCGACACCCGGCGCACCGGGGAGCTGTTTTTT
CDR3: CASSVDTRRTGELFF

V: TRBV28
size: .
J: TRBJ2-3
D: .
DNA: TGTGCCAGCACCGAAGGGACTGCCACCACAGATACGCAGTATTTT
CDR3: CASTEGTATTDTQYF

V: TRBV28
size: .
J: TRBJ1-4
D: .
DNA: TGTGCCAGCAGTTCCAGGGGCCAGGGTAGAGAAAAACTGTTTTTT
CDR3: CASSSRGQGREKLFF

V: TRBV2
size: .
J: TRBJ1-2
D: .
DNA: TGTGCCACCTCTCGTGGCTACACCTTC
CDR3: CATSRGYTF

V: TRBV2
size: .
J: TRBJ1-2
D: TRBD1
DNA: TGTGCCAGCAGTGTCCGGGACAGGGGTTACACCTTC
CDR3: CASSVRDRGYTF

V: TRBV29-1
size: .
J: TRBJ2-3
D: TRBD1
DNA: TGCAGCGCCGGGACAGCTAGCACAGATACGCAGTATTTT
CDR3: CSAGTASTDTQYF

V: TRBV5-1
size: .
J: TRBJ2-3
D: TRBD1
DNA: TGCGCCAGCAGCTCAGGGGGGACAGGGCCGCAGTATTTT
CDR3: CASSSGGTGPQYF

V: TRBV5-8
size: .
J: TRBJ1-2
D: .
DNA: TGTGCCAGCAGCCCCTCGGTGGCGGGATTGTATGGCTACACCTTC
CDR3: CASSPSVAGLYGYTF

V: TRBV10-3
size: .
J: TRBJ1-2
D: .
DNA: TGTGCCATCAGTGACAGTGCTAACTATGGCTACACCTTC
CDR3: CAISDSANYGYTF

V: TRBV18
size: .
J: TRBJ1-3
D: .
DNA: TGTGCCAGCTCAACCTGGGGGCCCCCTGGAAACACCATATATTTT
CDR3: CASSTWGPPGNTIYF

V: TRBV28
size: .
J: TRBJ2-7
D: TRBD1
DNA: TGTGCCAGCACCAGGGGGCGACAGTTCTCCTACGAGCAGTACTTC
CDR3: CASTRGRQFSYEQYF

V: TRBV10-3
size: .
J: TRBJ1-6
D: TRBD1
DNA: TGTGCCATCACACGGACAGGGGATTCACCCCTCCACTTT
CDR3: CAITRTGDSPLHF

V: TRBV28
size: .
J: TRBJ2-6
D: .
DNA: TGTGCCAGCAGACTAGGTACTGGGGCCAACGTCCTGACTTTC
CDR3: CASRLGTGANVLTF

V: TRBV27
size: .
J: TRBJ1-5
D: .
DNA: TGTGCCAGCACCCGGACCGGGGGGTTCAATCAGCCCCAGCATTTT
CDR3: CASTRTGGFNQPQHF

V: TRBV11-2
size: .
J: TRBJ2-5
D: .
DNA: TGTGCCAGCAGCTTAGATCGGGAGACCCAGTACTTC
CDR3: CASSLDRETQYF

V: TRBV5-4
size: .
J: TRBJ1-1
D: TRBD1
DNA: TGTGCCAGCAGCTTAGGACAGGGAAGTCGGATGAACACTGAAGCTTTCTTT
CDR3: CASSLGQGSRMNTEAFF

V: TRBV5-1
size: .
J: TRBJ2-1
D: TRBD1
DNA: TGCGCCAGCAGCTTACAGGGGTTCTCCTACAATGAGCAGTTCTTC
CDR3: CASSLQGFSYNEQFF

V: TRBV28
size: once
J: TRBJ1-1
D: TRBD1
DNA: TGTGCCAGCAGTTTGACAGGGTCGAGGAACACTGAAGCTTTCTTT
CDR3: CASSLTGSRNTEAFF

V: TRBV9
size: .
J: TRBJ2-2
D: .
DNA: TGTGCCAGCAGCGAGAGGGGGTCTGACACCGGGGAGCTGTTTTTT
CDR3: CASSERGSDTGELFF

V: TRBV7-6
size: .
J: TRBJ1-3
D: .
DNA: TGTGCCAGCAGCTTGGGTCAGGGCTCCACTGGAAACACCATATATTTT
CDR3: CASSLGQGSTGNTIYF

V: TRBV12-5
size: .
J: TRBJ2-7
D: .
DNA: TGTGCTAGTGGTTTGACCAGTTACGAGCAGTACTTC
CDR3: CASGLTSYEQYF

V: TRBV18
size: once
J: TRBJ2-7
D: .
DNA: TGTGCCAGCTCACTCGGACACCCCTACGAGCAGTACTTC
CDR3: CASSLGHPYEQYF

V: TRBV6-5
size: few
J: TRBJ1-1
D: TRBD1
DNA: TGTGCCAGCAAATTCCGCGGAGGACAGGGCACTGAAGCTTTCTTT
CDR3: CASKFRGGQGTEAFF

V: TRBV7-9
size: .
J: TRBJ1-1
D: .
DNA: TGTGCCAGCAGCTATGGACAGGAAGCTTTCTTT
CDR3: CASSYGQEAFF

V: TRBV5-4
size: .
J: TRBJ2-7
D: .
DNA: TGTGCCAGCAGCTTGTCGGACACCTCCTACGAGCAGTACTTC
CDR3: CASSLSDTSYEQYF

V: TRBV7-6
size: .
J: TRBJ2-1
D: TRBD2
DNA: TGTGCCAGCAGCTTAGGCGCTAGCGGGGGGGCCCGGAGCTCCTACAATGAGCAGTTCTTC
CDR3: CASSLGASGGARSSYNEQFF

V: TRBV10-2
size: .
J: TRBJ2-3
D: .
DNA: TGCGCCAGCAGTGCAAAGGGACTCCGTTACACAGATACGCAGTATTTT
CDR3: CASSAKGLRYTDTQYF

V: TRBV6-5
size: .
J: TRBJ1-1
D: .
DNA: TGTGCCAGCAGTTTAAAAGGGGGGAACACTGAAGCTTTCTTT
CDR3: CASSLKGGNTEAFF

V: TRBV6-5
size: .
J: TRBJ1-6
D: .
DNA: TGTGCCAGCGGGCAGGGTTCTGGTAATTCACCCCTCCACTTT
CDR3: CASGQGSGNSPLHF

V: TRBV11-2
size: .
J: TRBJ1-2
D: .
DNA: TGTGCCAGCAGCTTAGACCTGGGACATCTACACTTC
CDR3: CASSLDLGHLHF

V: TRBV2
size: .
J: TRBJ1-5
D: .
DNA: TGTGCCAGCAGTGAAGAAGTACAGGGAAATCAGCCCCAGCATTTT
CDR3: CASSEEVQGNQPQHF

V: TRBV6-1
size: few
J: TRBJ2-1
D: TRBD2
DNA: TGTGCCAGCAGTGATGTTAGCGGGAGCTACAATGAGCAGTTCTTC
CDR3: CASSDVSGSYNEQFF

V: TRBV5-1
size: .
J: TRBJ2-2
D: TRBD1
DNA: TGCGCCAGCAGCTTGTCGGGACAGGGGGTAGCCGGGGAGCTGTTTTTT
CDR3: CASSLSGQGVAGELFF